The 5 T cell receptor beta chains in this list originate from one sample, sequenced in a study of blood T cell repertoires in COVID-19. The assay was immunoSEQ multiplex PCR, and TCRdb's table has in-frame clones only and misses some. The sample carries more than 350,000 clones, about 89% recorded once. Input material: peripheral blood. The receptors originated from a woman in her thirties with COVID-19, enrolled during active disease.

The chain carries TRBV28 and TRBJ2-7; D might be TRBD1 (6 bases). With 6 bases removed from V and 0 bases from J, the gap between germline ends came to 12 bases. There are 14 residues in the CDR3. Germline V CDR1 and CDR2: MDHEN, SYDVKM. DNA of the CDR3: TGTGCCAGCAGCCCGACAGGACACTCCTACGAGCAGTACTTC. Residues: CASSPTGHSYEQYF.

This chain links TRBV11-2 with TRBJ2-5; 12 bases agree with TRBD2. Germline V gene lookup returns CDR1 SGHAT and CDR2 FQNNGV. Unmatched junction bases numbered 5, after V lost 4 bases and J lost 5 bases. The CDR3 contains 15 residues. As DNA, the CDR3 is TGTGCCAGCAGCTCGCTAGCGGGAGGGTCGGAGACCCAGTACTTC. Amino acids: CASSSLAGGSETQYF.

The V and J genes are TRBV7-9 and TRBJ2-1, with 10 bases lining up with TRBD2. This CDR3 spans 14 amino acids. CDR1 is SEHNR, CDR2 FQNEAQ, per germline (reference sequence). Trimming took 4 bases from V and 5 from J; bases not matched to a gene: 2. The CDR3 reads CASSYTSGDNEQFF. The CDR3 coding sequence is TGTGCCAGCAGCTACACTAGCGGGGACAATGAGCAGTTCTTC.

This clone showed up many times. This chain links TRBV11-3 with TRBJ2-3; no definite D call. The CDR3 loop spans 13 amino acids. The germline gives CDR1 SGHNT, CDR2 YENEEA. V lost 1 base and J 4 bases, leaving 6 bases between the germline ends. The CDR3 here is CASSLGAPDTQYF. CDR3 in DNA: TGTGCCAGCAGCTTAGGGGCGCCAGATACGCAGTATTTT.

The V and J genes are TRBV27 and TRBJ2-3, with a possible D match to TRBD2 (6 bases). Trimming removed 6 bases at V and 3 bases at J, with 19 bases between. This CDR3 is 16 amino acids long. Germline-derived CDR1 and CDR2 are MNHEY and SMNVEV (reference sequence). CDR3 DNA: TGTGCCAGCAGCCCCGAGACGGGAGTGGGGACAGATACGCAGTATTTT. Its protein product is CASSPETGVGTDTQYF.